This T cell receptor (beta chain) is from a study of long-term antiretroviral therapy in people with HIV. This clone was seen a few times. The immunoSEQ assay was v3.0, run at survey level. Repertoires were generated with immunoSEQ multiplex PCR, while TCRdb's copy carries only in-frame clones and drops some. The sample lists tens of thousands of clones; approximately 84% were seen once. Trimming took off 4 bases at V and 5 bases at J, with 9 bases between the two ends. CDR1 and CDR2 (germline): SQVTM, ANQGSEA. This CDR3 has 13 amino acids. The rearrangement links TRBV29-1 to TRBJ1-6; D is perhaps TRBD1 (6 bases). Material: unsorted PBMCs, obtained 0.5 years before starting antiretroviral therapy. This clonotype was obtained from a middle-aged man with HIV. CDR3 in amino acids: CSVGEGDNSPLHF. The DNA for the CDR3 is TGCAGCGTTGGCGAGGGGGATAATTCACCCCTCCACTTT.